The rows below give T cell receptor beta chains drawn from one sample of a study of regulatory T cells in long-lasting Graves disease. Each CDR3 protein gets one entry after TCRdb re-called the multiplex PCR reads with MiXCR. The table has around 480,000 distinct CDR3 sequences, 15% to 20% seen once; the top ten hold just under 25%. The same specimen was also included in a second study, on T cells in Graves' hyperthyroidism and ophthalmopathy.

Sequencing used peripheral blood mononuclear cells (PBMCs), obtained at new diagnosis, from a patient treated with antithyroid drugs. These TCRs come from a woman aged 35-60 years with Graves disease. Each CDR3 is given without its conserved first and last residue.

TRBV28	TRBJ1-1	ASNPTGSEAF
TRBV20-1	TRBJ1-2	SARDTGTGVGYT
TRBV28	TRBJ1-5	AIRTGSSHSQPQH
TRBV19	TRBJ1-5	ASSSRQGGNQPQH
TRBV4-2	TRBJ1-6	ASSQDFPGQYNSPLH
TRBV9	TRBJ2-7	ASSASWGGSYEQY
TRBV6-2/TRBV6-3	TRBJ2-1	ASSPGGAGCNEQF
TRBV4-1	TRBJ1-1	ASSQSRKNTEAF
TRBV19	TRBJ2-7	ASSSSLGTQAYEQY
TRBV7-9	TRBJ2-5	ASNSEQETQY
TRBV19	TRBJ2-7	ASSTRQRSYEQY
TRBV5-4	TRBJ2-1	ASTVGLAGDNEQF
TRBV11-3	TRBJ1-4	ASSLETGEKLF
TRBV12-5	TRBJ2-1	ASGLVRRGGALNEQF
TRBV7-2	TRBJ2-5	ASSNRGGETQY
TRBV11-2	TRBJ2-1	AVGRTDEQF
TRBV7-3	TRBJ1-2	ASSLNRYT
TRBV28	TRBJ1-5	ASRGVDSIQPQH
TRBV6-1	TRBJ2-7	ATSSRELTYEQY
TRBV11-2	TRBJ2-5	ASSFSGGAEETQY
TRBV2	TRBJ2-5	ASSRPGGSRETQY
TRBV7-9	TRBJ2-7	ASSSYVQDPGEQY
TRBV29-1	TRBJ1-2	TTREDGYT
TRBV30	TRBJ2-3	AWNREGTDTQY
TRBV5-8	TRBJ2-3	ASSLGTGTYVVKGSTDTQY
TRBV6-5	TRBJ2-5	ASSYGSWGNQY
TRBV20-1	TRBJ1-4	SASRTPNEKLF
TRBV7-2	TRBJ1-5	ASSQGPPTDQPQH
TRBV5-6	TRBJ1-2	ASSGGNYYGYT
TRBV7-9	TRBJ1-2	ASSSSRGVYGYT
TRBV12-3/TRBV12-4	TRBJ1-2	ASSWAGTGMGYT
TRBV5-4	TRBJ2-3	ASSKPGDTQY
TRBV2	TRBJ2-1	ASSSTSGAYNEQF
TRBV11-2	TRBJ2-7	ASSPGRGMYEQY
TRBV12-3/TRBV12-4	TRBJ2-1	ASSLAGGNWEQF
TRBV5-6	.	ASSQGSAGETQY
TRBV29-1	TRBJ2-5	SVGETQY
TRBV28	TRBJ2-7	ASTKGGAYEQY
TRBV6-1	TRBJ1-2	ASRNDTVIYGYT
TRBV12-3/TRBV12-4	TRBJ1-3	ASKQSSGNTIY
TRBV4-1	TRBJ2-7	ASSQEGIGTLSSYEQY
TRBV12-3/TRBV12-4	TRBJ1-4	ASSLTHGVTNEKLF
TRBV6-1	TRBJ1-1	ASRRTGTVNTEAF
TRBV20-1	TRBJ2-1	SAIGLAGPRGNEQF
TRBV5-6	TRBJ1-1	ASNNQVTEAF
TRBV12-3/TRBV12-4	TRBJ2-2	ASYRGPGTGELF
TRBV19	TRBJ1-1	ASMGAAGRTEAF
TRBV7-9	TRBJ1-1	ASSVLSGGTEAF
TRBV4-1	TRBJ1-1	ASSQLGPTEAF
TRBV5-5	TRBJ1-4	ASSFRWGLNEKLF